A selection of T cell receptor beta chains follows, all from one sample in a study of blood T cell repertoires in COVID-19. TCRdb's copy holds only in-frame clones and misses some; the assay was immunoSEQ multiplex PCR. The sample consists of some 150,000 clones, 75% to 85% of them appearing once. The sequenced sample was peripheral blood. The receptor source for this set is a woman aged 45-59 years with acute or convalescent COVID-19. Both conserved end residues are part of each CDR3. D genes are given only for firm matches. Expanded clones get a size class; other rows say once, few or many, or leave the size out.

J gene | V gene | clone size | D gene | CDR3 protein | CDR3 DNA
TRBJ1-2 | TRBV4-3 | . | . | CASSQDGRASYGYTF | TGCGCCAGCAGCCAAGACGGCAGGGCAAGCTATGGCTACACCTTC
TRBJ2-7 | TRBV28 | . | . | CASSSTQGPYEQYF | TGTGCCAGCAGTTCTACTCAGGGGCCCTACGAGCAGTACTTC
TRBJ1-5 | TRBV19 | few | . | CASSPRYSNQPQHF | TGTGCCAGTAGTCCCAGATATAGCAATCAGCCCCAGCATTTT
TRBJ1-2 | TRBV6-2/TRBV6-3 | . | TRBD1 | CASSRMGTDNYGYTF | TGTGCCAGCAGCCGAATGGGGACAGACAACTATGGCTACACCTTC
TRBJ1-5 | TRBV18 | . | TRBD1 | CASSPRGQGEQPQHF | TGTGCCAGCTCACCGAGGGGACAGGGGGAGCAGCCCCAGCATTTT
TRBJ2-1 | TRBV27 | . | TRBD1 | CASCRTGIDEQFF | TGTGCCAGCTGTAGGACAGGGATCGATGAGCAGTTCTTC
TRBJ2-5 | TRBV6-4 | . | . | CASTPTGQETQYF | TGTGCCAGCACGCCAACAGGTCAAGAGACCCAGTACTTC
TRBJ1-2 | TRBV19 | . | . | CASSISDRTYYGYTF | TGTGCCAGTAGTATATCTGACAGAACTTACTATGGCTACACCTTC
TRBJ1-4 | TRBV4-2 | . | TRBD1 | CASRSPQGANEKLFF | TGTGCCAGCAGGAGTCCGCAGGGGGCAAATGAAAAACTGTTTTTT
TRBJ2-2 | TRBV5-6 | . | . | CASSLSRHGAGELFF | TGTGCCAGCAGCTTGTCTAGACACGGGGCCGGGGAGCTGTTTTTT
TRBJ1-6 | TRBV14 | . | TRBD1 | CASSQEVWGTGTSPLHF | TGTGCCAGCAGCCAAGAAGTTTGGGGGACAGGGACTTCACCCCTCCACTTT
TRBJ2-5 | TRBV27 | . | . | CASSGTRTSGLETQYF | TGTGCCAGCTCGGGGACACGGACTAGTGGGTTGGAGACCCAGTACTTC
TRBJ2-1 | TRBV6-5 | . | TRBD1 | CASSYGDRVREQFF | TGTGCCAGCAGTTACGGGGACAGGGTCCGTGAGCAGTTCTTC
TRBJ1-1 | TRBV4-3 | . | . | CASSETENTEAFF | TGCGCCAGCAGCGAGACAGAGAACACTGAAGCTTTCTTT
TRBJ2-3 | TRBV29-1 | . | TRBD2 | CSTDGGRDTQYF | TGCAGCACCGACGGGGGGAGAGATACGCAGTATTTT
TRBJ1-1 | TRBV19 | . | TRBD1 | CASSIEDRPYTEAFF | TGTGCCAGTAGTATAGAGGACAGGCCTTACACTGAAGCTTTCTTT
TRBJ2-3 | TRBV7-8 | . | . | CASSRETSTDTQYF | TGTGCCAGCAGCCGCGAGACTAGCACAGATACGCAGTATTTT
TRBJ2-1 | TRBV19 | . | TRBD1 | CASSGTGGAGEQFF | TGTGCCAGTTCCGGGACAGGGGGCGCAGGGGAGCAGTTCTTC